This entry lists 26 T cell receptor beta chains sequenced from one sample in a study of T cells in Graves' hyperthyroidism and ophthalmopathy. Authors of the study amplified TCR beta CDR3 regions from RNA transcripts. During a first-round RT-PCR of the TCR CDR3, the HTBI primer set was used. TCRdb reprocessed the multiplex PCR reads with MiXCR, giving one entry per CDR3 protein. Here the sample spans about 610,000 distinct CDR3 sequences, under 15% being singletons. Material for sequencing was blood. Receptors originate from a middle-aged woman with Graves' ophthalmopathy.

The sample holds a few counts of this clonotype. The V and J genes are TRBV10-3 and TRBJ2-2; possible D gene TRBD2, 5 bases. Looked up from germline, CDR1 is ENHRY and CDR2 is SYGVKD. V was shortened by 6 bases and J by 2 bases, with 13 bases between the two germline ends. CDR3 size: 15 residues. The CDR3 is CAISHRETNTGELFF. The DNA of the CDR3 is TGTGCCATCAGCCACCGGGAAACTAACACCGGGGAGCTGTTTTTT.

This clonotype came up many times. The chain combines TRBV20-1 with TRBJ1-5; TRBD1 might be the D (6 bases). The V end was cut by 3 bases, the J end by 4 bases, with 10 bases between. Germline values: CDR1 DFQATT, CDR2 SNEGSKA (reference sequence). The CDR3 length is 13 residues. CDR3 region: CSARRDTNQPQHF. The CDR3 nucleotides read TGCAGTGCTAGGAGGGACACGAATCAGCCCCAGCATTTT.

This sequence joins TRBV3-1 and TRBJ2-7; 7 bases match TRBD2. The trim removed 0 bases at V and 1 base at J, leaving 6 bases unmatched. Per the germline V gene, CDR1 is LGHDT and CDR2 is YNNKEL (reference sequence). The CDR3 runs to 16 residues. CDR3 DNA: TGTGCCAGCAGCCAAGACTCCGGGAGGAGTTCCTACGAGCAGTACTTC. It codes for CASSQDSGRSSYEQYF.

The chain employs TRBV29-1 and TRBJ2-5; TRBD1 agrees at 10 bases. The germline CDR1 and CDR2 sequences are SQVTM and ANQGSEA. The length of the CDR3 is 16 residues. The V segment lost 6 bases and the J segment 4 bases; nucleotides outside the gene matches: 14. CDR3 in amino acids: CSVGGGQGLSGETQYF. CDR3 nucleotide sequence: TGCAGCGTGGGGGGGGGACAGGGGCTTTCGGGAGAGACCCAGTACTTC.

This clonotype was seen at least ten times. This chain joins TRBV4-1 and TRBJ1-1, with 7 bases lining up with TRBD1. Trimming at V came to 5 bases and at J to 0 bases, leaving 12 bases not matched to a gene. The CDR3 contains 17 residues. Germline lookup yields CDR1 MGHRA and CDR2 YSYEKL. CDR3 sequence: CASSSPPGQLMNTEAFF. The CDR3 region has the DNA TGCGCCAGCAGCTCTCCTCCGGGACAGCTCATGAACACTGAAGCTTTCTTT.

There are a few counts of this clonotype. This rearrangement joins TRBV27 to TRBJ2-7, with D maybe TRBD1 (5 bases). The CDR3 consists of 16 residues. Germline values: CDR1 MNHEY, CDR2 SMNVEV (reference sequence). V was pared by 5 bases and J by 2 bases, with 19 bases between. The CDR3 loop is CASSRSQTALAYEQYF. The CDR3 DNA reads TGTGCCAGCAGTCGATCCCAGACAGCTCTCGCCTACGAGCAGTACTTC.

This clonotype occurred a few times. The CDR3 DNA sequence: TGTGCCAGCAGTTACGAACTAGCGGGAGGGCCTACGTACTACGAGCAGTACTTC. Amino acid sequence: CASSYELAGGPTYYEQYF. The V call is TRBV6-2 or TRBV6-3, the J call TRBJ2-7; the match to TRBD2 covers 13 bases. Germline trimming cut 2 bases from V and 3 bases from J; bases unmatched to any gene: 10. Germline CDR1 is MNHEY and CDR2 is SVGEGT. The CDR3 totals 18 residues.

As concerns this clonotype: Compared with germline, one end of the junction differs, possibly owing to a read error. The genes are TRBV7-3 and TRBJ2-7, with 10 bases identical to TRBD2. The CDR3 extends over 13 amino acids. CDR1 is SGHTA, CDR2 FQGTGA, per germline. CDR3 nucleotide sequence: TGTGCCAGCAGCTTAACGCCAGCGGGAGGGGTTACCTTC. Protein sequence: CASSLTPAGGVTF.

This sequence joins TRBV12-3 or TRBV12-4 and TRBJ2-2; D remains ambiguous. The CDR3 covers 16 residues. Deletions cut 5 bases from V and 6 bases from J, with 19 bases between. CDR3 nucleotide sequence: TGTGCCAGCAGTGCTAAATCGGACCTCCCTGCCGGGGAGCTGTTTTTT. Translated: CASSAKSDLPAGELFF.

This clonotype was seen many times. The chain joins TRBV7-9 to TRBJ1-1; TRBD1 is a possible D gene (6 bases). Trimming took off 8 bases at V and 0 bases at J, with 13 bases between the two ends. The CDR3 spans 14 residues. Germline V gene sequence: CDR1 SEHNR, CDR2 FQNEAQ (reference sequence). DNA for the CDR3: TGTGCCAGCCCCGGGGGGGCTCTGAACACTGAAGCTTTCTTT. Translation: CASPGGALNTEAFF.

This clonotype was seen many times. CDR3 sequence reads: CASSSRIASGTEAFF. CDR3 DNA sequence: TGTGCCAGCAGTTCGAGGATCGCCTCGGGCACTGAAGCTTTCTTT. This chain connects TRBV6-2 or TRBV6-3 to TRBJ1-1; no firm D call. Between the trimmed V and J ends, which lost 4 bases and 4 bases, there was a span of 16 bases. The CDR3 sequence is 15 residues long. Germline V gene lookup returns CDR1 MNHEY and CDR2 SVGEGT.

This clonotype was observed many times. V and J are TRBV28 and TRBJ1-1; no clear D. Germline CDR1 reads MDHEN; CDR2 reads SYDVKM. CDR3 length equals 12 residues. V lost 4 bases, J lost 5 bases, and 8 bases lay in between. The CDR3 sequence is CASSSTETEAFF. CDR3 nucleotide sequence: TGTGCCAGCAGTTCGACTGAAACTGAAGCTTTCTTT.

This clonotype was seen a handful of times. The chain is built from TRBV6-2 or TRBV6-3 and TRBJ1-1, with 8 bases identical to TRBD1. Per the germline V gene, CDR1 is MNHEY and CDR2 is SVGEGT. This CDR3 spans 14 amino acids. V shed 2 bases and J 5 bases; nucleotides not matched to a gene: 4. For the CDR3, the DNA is TGTGCCAGCAGTTACCAGGGGGCGAGTACTGAAGCTTTCTTT. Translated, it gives CASSYQGASTEAFF.

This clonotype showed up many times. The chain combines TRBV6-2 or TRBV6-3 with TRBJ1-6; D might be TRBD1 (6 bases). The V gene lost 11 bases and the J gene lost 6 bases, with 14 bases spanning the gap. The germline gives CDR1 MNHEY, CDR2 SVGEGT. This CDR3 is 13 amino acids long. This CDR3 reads CAGRTVSNSPLHF. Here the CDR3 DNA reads TGTGCCGGCCGGACAGTCTCTAATTCACCCCTCCACTTT.

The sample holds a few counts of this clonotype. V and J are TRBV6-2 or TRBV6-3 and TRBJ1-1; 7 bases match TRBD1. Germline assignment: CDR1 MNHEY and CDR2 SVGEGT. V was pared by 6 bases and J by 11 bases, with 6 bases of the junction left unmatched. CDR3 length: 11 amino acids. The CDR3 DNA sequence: TGTGCCAGCAGCCATGACAGGGTGGCTTTCTTT. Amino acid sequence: CASSHDRVAFF.

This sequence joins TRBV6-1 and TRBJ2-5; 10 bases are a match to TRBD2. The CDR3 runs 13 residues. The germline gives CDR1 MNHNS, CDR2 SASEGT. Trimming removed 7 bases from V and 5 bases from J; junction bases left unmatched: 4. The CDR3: CASKTSGTETQYF. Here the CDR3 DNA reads TGTGCCAGCAAAACTAGCGGGACGGAGACCCAGTACTTC.

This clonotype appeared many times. In nucleotides, the CDR3 is TGTGCCAGCAGCTTACCATTCCCCCTGACAGGGAAGCGCACCGGGGAGCTGTTTTTT. Its translation is CASSLPFPLTGKRTGELFF. The chain is built from TRBV11-1 and TRBJ2-2; 7 bases map to TRBD1. V gave up 2 bases and J gave up 4 bases; unmatched junction bases: 16. Germline V gives CDR1 SGHAT, CDR2 FQDESV (reference sequence). There are 19 residues in the CDR3.

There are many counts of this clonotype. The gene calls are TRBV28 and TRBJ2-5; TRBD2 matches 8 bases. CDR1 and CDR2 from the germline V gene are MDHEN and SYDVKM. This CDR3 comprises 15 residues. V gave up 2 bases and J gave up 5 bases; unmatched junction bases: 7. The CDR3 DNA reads TGTGCCAGCAGTTTACGGGGGGGGAGCGAGGAGACCCAGTACTTC. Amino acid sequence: CASSLRGGSEETQYF.

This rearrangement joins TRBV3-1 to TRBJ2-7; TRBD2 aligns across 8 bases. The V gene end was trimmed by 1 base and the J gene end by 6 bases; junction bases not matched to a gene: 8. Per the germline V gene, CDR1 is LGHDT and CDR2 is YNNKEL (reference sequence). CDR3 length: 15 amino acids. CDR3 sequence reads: CASSQGSGGVGEQYF. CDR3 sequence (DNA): TGTGCCAGCAGCCAAGGATCCGGGGGGGTTGGCGAGCAGTACTTC.

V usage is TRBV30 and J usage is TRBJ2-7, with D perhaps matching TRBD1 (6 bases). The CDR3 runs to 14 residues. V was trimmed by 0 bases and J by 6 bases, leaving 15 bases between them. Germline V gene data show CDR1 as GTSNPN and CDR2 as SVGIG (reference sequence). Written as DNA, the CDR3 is TGTGCCTGGAGTGTCATGAACAGGGAATCCGAGCAGTACTTC. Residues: CAWSVMNRESEQYF.

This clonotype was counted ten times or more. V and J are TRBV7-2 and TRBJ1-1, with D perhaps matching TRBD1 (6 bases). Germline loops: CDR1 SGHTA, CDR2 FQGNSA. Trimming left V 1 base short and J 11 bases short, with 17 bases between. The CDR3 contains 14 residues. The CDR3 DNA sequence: TGTGCCAGCAGCTTAGAGAAAGCCAGGGGTTCGGCTTTCTTT. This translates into CASSLEKARGSAFF.

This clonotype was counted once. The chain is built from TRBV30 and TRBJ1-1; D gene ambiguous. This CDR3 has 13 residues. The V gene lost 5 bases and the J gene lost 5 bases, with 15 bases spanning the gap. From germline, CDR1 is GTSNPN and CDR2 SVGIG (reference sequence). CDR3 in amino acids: CAWVEATLTEAFF. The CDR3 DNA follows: TGTGCCTGGGTGGAGGCCACCTTAACTGAAGCTTTCTTT. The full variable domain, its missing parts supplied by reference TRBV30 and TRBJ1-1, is SQTIHQWPATLVQPVGSPLSLECTVEGTSNPNLYWYRQAAGRGLQLLFYSVGIGQISSEVPQNLSASRPQDRQFILSSKKLLLSDSGFYLCAWVEATLTEAFFGQGTRLTVV.

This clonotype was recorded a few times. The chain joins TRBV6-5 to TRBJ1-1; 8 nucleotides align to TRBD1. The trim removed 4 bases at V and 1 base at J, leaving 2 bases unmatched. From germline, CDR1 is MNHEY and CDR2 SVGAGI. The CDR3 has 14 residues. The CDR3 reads CASSWDRWNTEAFF. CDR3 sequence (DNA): TGTGCCAGCAGTTGGGACAGGTGGAACACTGAAGCTTTCTTT.

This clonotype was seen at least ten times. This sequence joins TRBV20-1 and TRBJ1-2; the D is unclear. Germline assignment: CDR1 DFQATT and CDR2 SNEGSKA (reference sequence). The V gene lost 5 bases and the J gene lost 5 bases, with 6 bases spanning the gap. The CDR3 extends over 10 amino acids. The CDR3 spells CSADEYGYTF. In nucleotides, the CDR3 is TGCAGTGCTGATGAGTATGGCTACACCTTC.

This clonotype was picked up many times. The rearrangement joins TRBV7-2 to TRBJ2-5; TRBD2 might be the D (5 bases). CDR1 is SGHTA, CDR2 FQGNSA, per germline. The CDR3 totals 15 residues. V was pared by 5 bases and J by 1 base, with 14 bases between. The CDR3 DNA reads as TGTGCCAGCAGCCCCCCTCCCGGGGTCCAAGAGACCCAGTACTTC. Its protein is CASSPPPGVQETQYF.

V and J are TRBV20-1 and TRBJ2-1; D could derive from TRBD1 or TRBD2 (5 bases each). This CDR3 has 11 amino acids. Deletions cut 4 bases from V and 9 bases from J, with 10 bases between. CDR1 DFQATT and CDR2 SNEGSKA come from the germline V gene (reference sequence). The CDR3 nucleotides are TGCAGTGCTACGGATGGGGGTGAGCAGTTCTTC. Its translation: CSATDGGEQFF.